The source of this TCR beta chain is a study of blood T cell repertoires in COVID-19. Trimming pared 1 base from V and 9 bases from J, leaving 10 bases between. Germline-derived CDR1 and CDR2 are LGHDT and YNNKEL (reference sequence). The CDR3 has 13 amino acids. Per the study methods: Researchers report that nucleated cell counts were estimated from reference gene primer amplification. Method: immunoSEQ multiplex PCR; TCRdb's copy keeps in-frame clones and lacks some. For V, J and clone size, that table is used; D and trimming come from the DNA. Seen here are 150,000 to 200,000 clones, 65% to 90% observed once, and the top ten hold around 9%.

Material: peripheral blood. The V gene is TRBV3-1 (or the pseudogene TRBV3-2), the J gene TRBJ2-1; a weak D match, TRBD2 (6 bases). The TCR was taken from a man aged 45-60 years with active or convalescent COVID-19. The CDR3 region is CASSQVSGFEQFF. Written as DNA, the CDR3 is TGTGCCAGCAGCCAAGTGAGCGGGTTTGAGCAGTTCTTC.